This T cell receptor beta chain was captured in a study of cytomegalovirus exposure and HLA in healthy donors. General observations from the study: Within the 90 to 150 validation repertoires, first-cohort TCR clusters tended to co-occur, according to a later analysis. In vitro data verified three CMV-associated chains as specific for CMV antigens.

The CDR3 has 15 amino acids. Germline lookup yields CDR1 SQVTM and CDR2 ANQGSEA. V lost 2 bases and J lost 9, with 22 bases in between. This clone was found once. What it binds is not known. Repertoires were generated with immunoSEQ multiplex PCR, while TCRdb's copy carries only in-frame clones and drops some. This sample has about 64,000 clones; around 88% occur once, and the top ten carry 1.7%. The donors were part of the 120-subject validation cohort, which stood apart from the roughly 670-subject first cohort. Input material: PBMCs. The receptor was derived from a woman aged 18-35 years in good health and CMV-seronegative. The gene calls are TRBV29-1 and TRBJ1-1, with D maybe TRBD1 (6 bases). CDR3 protein: CSVENGAGVDLKAFF. DNA for the CDR3: TGCAGCGTTGAAAATGGGGCAGGGGTGGACTTAAAAGCTTTCTTT.